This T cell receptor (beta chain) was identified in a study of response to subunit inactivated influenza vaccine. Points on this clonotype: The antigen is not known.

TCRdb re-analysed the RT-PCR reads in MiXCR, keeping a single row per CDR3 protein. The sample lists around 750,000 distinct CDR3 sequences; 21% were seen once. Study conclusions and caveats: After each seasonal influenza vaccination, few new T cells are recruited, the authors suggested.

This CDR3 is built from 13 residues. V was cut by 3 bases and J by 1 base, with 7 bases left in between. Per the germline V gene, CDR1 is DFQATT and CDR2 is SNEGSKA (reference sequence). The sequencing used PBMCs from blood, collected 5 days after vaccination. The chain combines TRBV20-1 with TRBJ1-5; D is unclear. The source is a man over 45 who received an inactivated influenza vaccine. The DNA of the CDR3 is TGCAGTGCTAGTTTGGGAAGCAATCAGCCCCAGCATTTT. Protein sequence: CSASLGSNQPQHF.